This T cell receptor (beta chain) was profiled in a study of identifying expanded T cells in peripheral blood. Whole-study findings and limits: Over approximately two and four weeks, about 16.4 and 19 clones changed, versus around 1.2 between replicates.

This clone has a single count. What it recognizes is unknown. Some clones are missing from TCRdb's copy, which holds only in-frame ones; the method was immunoSEQ multiplex PCR. The data show roughly 100,000 clones, approximately 90% seen once. Sequencing was performed on blood. This receptor was obtained from a person between 18 and 75 years old in good health.

CDR3 loop: CASSFPTFGRGWFF. Here the CDR3 DNA reads TGTGCCAGCAGCTTCCCAACCTTCGGCAGGGGCTGGTTCTTC. This sequence joins TRBV7-9 and TRBJ2-1; possible D gene TRBD1, 6 bases. V shed 3 bases and J shed 15 bases, with 21 bases lying between them. The germline gives CDR1 SEHNR, CDR2 FQNEAQ (reference sequence). The CDR3 spans 14 residues.